These 19 T cell receptor beta chains originate from one sample sequenced in a study of blood T cell repertoires in COVID-19. Profiling relied on immunoSEQ multiplex PCR, and the TCRdb table lists in-frame clones only, not all of them. The repertoire includes 45,000 to 60,000 clones, 75% to 90% of them detected once, and 1% to 1.5% sits in the top ten. Sequencing was performed on peripheral blood. These TCRs come from a man between 60 and 70 years old with acute or convalescent COVID-19.

This clone showed up just a few times. The chain is built from TRBV27 and TRBJ2-7; 13 nucleotides align to TRBD2. Germline V lookup: CDR1 MNHEY, CDR2 SMNVEV (reference sequence). This CDR3 region has 14 residues. Trimming cost V 5 bases and J 2 bases; bases outside gene matches: 0. The CDR3 sequence: CASSTSGGAYEQYF. The CDR3 DNA reads TGTGCCAGCAGTACTAGCGGGGGGGCCTACGAGCAGTACTTC.

The chain uses TRBV3-1 (or the pseudogene TRBV3-2) and TRBJ2-7; D unresolved. Germline assignment: CDR1 LGHDT and CDR2 YNNKEL (reference sequence). CDR3 length equals 12 residues. The V and J ends lost 4 bases and 7 bases respectively, with 11 bases between them. DNA for the CDR3: TGTGCCAGCAGCCGGCTTGGCGGTGAGCAGTACTTC. Encoded protein: CASSRLGGEQYF.

J is TRBJ1-1 and V is TRBV29-1; no clear D. The CDR3 has 15 amino acids. CDR1 is SQVTM, CDR2 ANQGSEA, per germline. V lost 1 base and J lost 1, with 13 bases in between. The CDR3 coding sequence is TGCAGCGTTGAAGGGCTTGGCGAGGGGAACACTGAAGCTTTCTTT. Translation gives CSVEGLGEGNTEAFF.

This chain links TRBV11-2 with TRBJ1-1, with 7 nucleotides matching TRBD1. The CDR3 totals 14 residues. The germline CDR1 and CDR2 sequences are SGHAT and FQNNGV. The ends lost 1 base at V and 7 bases at J; junction bases unmatched: 6. The CDR3 DNA reads TGTGCCAGCAGCTTAGTCCGACAGGGCGATGAAGCTTTCTTT. This sequence encodes CASSLVRQGDEAFF.

V and J are TRBV4-3 and TRBJ1-1, with 9 bases that match TRBD1. The CDR3 runs 17 residues. The germline gives CDR1 LGHNA, CDR2 YSLEER. Unmatched junction bases numbered 10, after V lost 0 bases and J lost 5 bases. The DNA for the CDR3 is TGCGCCAGCAGCCAAGAGGGGGGACAGGGCATAACAACTGAAGCTTTCTTT. Its translation: CASSQEGGQGITTEAFF.

This rearrangement joins TRBV28 to TRBJ1-1; D unresolved. The germline gives CDR1 MDHEN, CDR2 SYDVKM. V dropped 4 bases and J dropped 7 bases, with 10 bases sitting between them. The CDR3 runs 12 residues. This chain's CDR3 is CASSSRKFEAFF. CDR3 in DNA: TGTGCCAGCAGTTCGCGGAAATTTGAAGCTTTCTTT.

This rearrangement joins TRBV11-2 to TRBJ1-4; a possible D gene is TRBD1 (5 bases). The CDR3 spans 13 residues. The germline gives CDR1 SGHAT, CDR2 FQNNGV. Trimming took 4 bases from V and 8 from J, leaving 11 bases between them. CDR3 in DNA: TGTGCCAGCAGCTCAGGGTATCGCGAAAAACTGTTTTTT. Translated, it gives CASSSGYREKLFF.

This clone was observed a handful of times. This chain joins TRBV6-5 and TRBJ2-3, with 8 nucleotides matching TRBD2. Germline V gene lookup returns CDR1 MNHEY and CDR2 SVGAGI. J lost 2 bases, V lost 4 bases, and 5 bases had no gene match. This CDR3 has 15 residues. CDR3 region: CASSSTSGYTDTQYF. Written as DNA, the CDR3 is TGTGCCAGCAGTTCAACTAGCGGCTACACAGATACGCAGTATTTT.

The chain employs TRBV19 and TRBJ1-1, with 7 nucleotides matching TRBD1. This CDR3 has 15 amino acids. V lost 5 bases to trimming and J lost 1 base; unmatched junction nucleotides: 7. The germline gives CDR1 LNHDA, CDR2 SQIVND (reference sequence). The CDR3 protein is CASSVPGTENTEAFF. The CDR3 DNA follows: TGTGCCAGTAGTGTCCCCGGGACAGAGAACACTGAAGCTTTCTTT.

The J gene is TRBJ2-7, the V gene TRBV24-1; 9 bases agree with TRBD1. The CDR3 spans 14 residues. Unmatched junction bases numbered 7, after V lost 9 bases and J lost 2 bases. Germline V gives CDR1 KGHDR, CDR2 SFDVKD. The CDR3 is CATEKGQGPYEQYF. Written as DNA, the CDR3 is TGTGCCACCGAAAAGGGACAGGGCCCCTACGAGCAGTACTTC.

This sequence joins TRBV14 and TRBJ1-5; D not certain. Germline-derived CDR1 and CDR2 are SGHDN and FVKESK. V was cut by 4 bases and J by 3 bases, with 7 bases left in between. The CDR3 runs 13 residues. In nucleotides, the CDR3 is TGTGCCAGCAGCCTGAGTCTCAATCAGCCCCAGCATTTT. It encodes CASSLSLNQPQHF.

The CDR3 protein is CASSISGPADHSGANVLTF. Written as DNA, the CDR3 is TGTGCCAGTAGTATAAGTGGGCCAGCTGATCACTCTGGGGCCAACGTCCTGACTTTC. The chain recombines TRBV19 with TRBJ2-6; D remains ambiguous. This CDR3 is built from 19 residues. Germline CDR1 and CDR2: LNHDA and SQIVND (reference sequence). V was shortened by 2 bases and J by 0 bases, with 17 bases between the two germline ends. The full variable domain, completed using reference TRBV19 and TRBJ2-6, is DGGITQSPKYLFRKEGQNVTLSCEQNLNHDAMYWYRQDPGQGLRLIYYSQIVNDFQKGDIAEGYSVSREKKESFPLTVTSAQKNPTAFYLCASSISGPADHSGANVLTFGAGSRLTVL.

This clone is a singleton in its sample. This chain joins TRBV10-3 and TRBJ2-1; 7 nucleotides match TRBD2. After removal of 2 bases from V and 2 bases from J, the junction contained 0 bases not matched to a gene. The CDR3 loop spans 14 amino acids. CDR1 ENHRY and CDR2 SYGVKD come from the germline V gene. The CDR3 DNA sequence: TGTGCCATCAGTGAGAGCGGGGCCTACAATGAGCAGTTCTTC. It translates to CAISESGAYNEQFF.

This clone was seen once. The chain joins TRBV18 to TRBJ1-1; no clear D gene. Germline loops: CDR1 KGHSH, CDR2 LQKENI. The germline V and J ends were trimmed by 4 bases and 3 bases, with 12 bases remaining between them. CDR3 length equals 14 residues. CDR3 region: CASSLGDFYTEAFF. The CDR3, as DNA: TGTGCCAGCTCACTCGGGGATTTTTACACTGAAGCTTTCTTT. Based on the CDR3 plus reference TRBV18 and TRBJ1-1, the full variable domain is NAGVMQNPRHLVRRRGQEARLRCSPMKGHSHVYWYRQLPEEGLKFMVYLQKENIIDESGMPKERFSAEFPKEGPSILRIQQVVRGDSAAYFCASSLGDFYTEAFFGQGTRLTVV.

Notes on this clone: At one boundary the junction diverges from the germline segment, which might be a read error. The chain carries TRBV29-1 and TRBJ2-3, with 10 bases aligning to TRBD1. CDR1 SQVTM and CDR2 ANQGSEA come from the germline V gene. The CDR3 contains 13 residues. The CDR3 sequence is CSVDATRDRGRNF. The DNA for the CDR3 is TGCAGCGTTGACGCGACCCGGGACAGGGGAAGGAATTTT.

CDR3 sequence: CASSLAGDLPENEQFF. In nucleotides, the CDR3 is TGTGCCAGCAGCTTAGCGGGCGACCTCCCGGAAAATGAGCAGTTCTTC. The J gene is TRBJ2-1, the V gene TRBV7-2, with D unclear. Trimming shortened V by 0 bases and J by 7 bases, and 16 bases separated the two germline ends. The CDR3 is 16 residues long. Germline CDR1 and CDR2: SGHTA and FQGNSA.

The V and J genes are TRBV3-1 (or the pseudogene TRBV3-2) and TRBJ2-3; 14 bases align to TRBD2. This CDR3 comprises 17 residues. Germline lookup yields CDR1 LGHDT and CDR2 YNNKEL (reference sequence). The trim removed 3 bases at V and 4 bases at J, leaving 6 bases unmatched. CDR3: CASSHFRLAGGADTQYF. Written as DNA, the CDR3 is TGTGCCAGCAGCCACTTCAGACTAGCGGGAGGGGCAGATACGCAGTATTTT.

J is TRBJ1-2 and V is TRBV5-1, with a weak D call TRBD1 (5 bases). Germline CDR1 and CDR2: SGHRS and YFSETQ. The CDR3 runs 17 residues. V lost 0 bases and J 8 bases, leaving 23 bases between the germline ends. The CDR3, as DNA: TGCGCCAGCAGCTTGGGAAATATTGACAGCTTTATGGTGGGCTACACCTTC. As protein: CASSLGNIDSFMVGYTF. The variable domain in full, with the rest retrieved from reference TRBV5-1 and TRBJ1-2, is KAGVTQTPRYLIKTRGQQVTLSCSPISGHRSVSWYQQTPGQGLQFLFEYFSETQRNKGNFPGRFSGRQFSNSRSEMNVSTLELGDSALYLCASSLGNIDSFMVGYTFGSGTRLTVV.

This chain links TRBV11-2 with TRBJ1-1; tentative D call: TRBD1 (5 bases). This CDR3 spans 15 amino acids. Germline-derived CDR1 and CDR2 are SGHAT and FQNNGV. V was pared by 4 bases and J by 5 bases, with 17 bases between. CDR3 sequence (DNA): TGTGCCAGCAGCTCGGGGACGTACCGGGGGACTGAAGCTTTCTTT. The encoded protein is CASSSGTYRGTEAFF. Supplemented by reference TRBV11-2 and TRBJ1-1, the full variable domain reads EAGVAQSPRYKIIEKRQSVAFWCNPISGHATLYWYQQILGQGPKLLIQFQNNGVVDDSQLPKDRFSAERLKGVDSTLKIQPAKLEDSAVYLCASSSGTYRGTEAFFGQGTRLTVV.